The source of this TCR beta chain is a study of cytomegalovirus exposure and HLA in healthy donors. As for the study in general: Researchers found that more than 70% of around 400 genotyped donors fell within the Caucasian-associated ancestry cluster.

Looked up from germline, CDR1 is MRHNA and CDR2 is SNTAGT. Trimming cost V 0 bases and J 8 bases; bases outside gene matches: 13. CDR3 length: 18 residues. The study, taken as a whole, reports: The study labeled more than 150 TCR beta chains cytomegalovirus-associated.

Vbeta (60) and Jbeta (13) primers were used in the PCR. Repertoires were generated with immunoSEQ multiplex PCR, while TCRdb's copy carries only in-frame clones and drops some. The repertoire holds about 91,000 clones, with around 80% as singletons. The table lists this clone with a few counts. The antigen remains undetermined. Sequencing input: PBMCs. The TCR originated in a male donor in good health and CMV-seropositive. The chain uses TRBV6-4 and TRBJ2-1; 10 bases line up with TRBD2. The chain's CDR3 is CASSDSSGGGSGSHEQFF. The CDR3 nucleotides read TGTGCCAGCAGTGACTCGAGCGGGGGGGGTAGCGGGAGCCATGAGCAGTTCTTC.